These 20 T cell receptor beta chains share one sample of origin, sequenced in a study of T-cell memory formation after mild COVID-19 (dated by TCRdb to about 2021). Libraries were constructed by 5' RACE. Sequencing took place on an Illumina NovaSeq 6000. TCRdb cleaned the public reads at Q25 with fastp, built clones with MiXCR and kept in-frame beta chains. For every CDR3 protein sequence, its rows merge into one entry that carries the most common genes and DNA. This sample gives about 350,000 distinct CDR3 sequences in total; approximately 14% of them show up just once. Jointly, the top ten make up about 20% of the sample. The source material was PBMCs or a T cell subset sorted from them (not recorded which). The receptors stem from a man aged 18 to 29 who had mild COVID-19 (a few samples of this study predate the infection). The sample titles of this study are shuffled in the database, so cell type and time point are left out; the donor was told from shared clones.

This clonotype has only a few counts. The V gene is TRBV20-1, the J gene TRBJ2-1; TRBD1 aligns across 10 bases. Germline V gene data show CDR1 as DFQATT and CDR2 as SNEGSKA (reference sequence). The CDR3 consists of 13 residues. The CDR3, as DNA: TGCAGCGCGGACAGGGGGTTCTACAATGAGCAGTTCTTC. Residues: CSADRGFYNEQFF.

This chain links TRBV4-3 with TRBJ1-2; D possibly corresponds to TRBD1 (6 bases). Germline CDR1 is LGHNA and CDR2 is YSLEER. V lost 3 bases, J lost 2 bases, and 25 bases lay in between. This CDR3 has 19 amino acids. The CDR3 is CASSQGPNRAEQGNYGYTF. The CDR3, as DNA: TGCGCCAGCAGCCAGGGGCCGAACCGGGCCGAACAGGGCAACTATGGCTACACCTTC.

This clonotype was found a few times. The CDR3 DNA follows: TGCAGTGCCCCGGACAGGGACACCGGGGAGCTGTTTTTT. Translating gives CSAPDRDTGELFF. The chain has TRBV20-1 and TRBJ2-2, with 8 bases identical to TRBD1. This CDR3 has 13 residues. Germline V gene lookup returns CDR1 DFQATT and CDR2 SNEGSKA (reference sequence). V shed 6 bases, J shed 3 bases, and the junction held 3 bases outside the gene matches.

This sequence joins TRBV30 and TRBJ1-2; 7 bases map to TRBD1. Germline V gene sequence: CDR1 GTSNPN, CDR2 SVGIG (reference sequence). The CDR3 runs to 16 residues. V dropped 5 bases and J dropped 6; count of bases not matched to a gene: 18. CDR3 in amino acids: CAWLSTEQGRVDGYTF. Written as DNA, the CDR3 is TGTGCCTGGCTCTCCACAGAACAGGGGCGTGTGGATGGCTACACCTTC.

This clonotype showed up just a few times. This chain uses TRBV7-9 with TRBJ1-2; 7 nucleotides agree with TRBD1. After removal of 6 bases from V and 4 bases from J, the junction contained 11 bases not matched to a gene. Looked up from germline, CDR1 is SEHNR and CDR2 is FQNEAQ (reference sequence). The CDR3 extends over 15 amino acids. The CDR3: CASRAPGQSFYGYTF. The DNA for the CDR3 is TGTGCCAGCAGAGCCCCGGGACAGAGCTTCTATGGCTACACCTTC.

The table lists this clonotype with a few counts. The genes are TRBV5-1 and TRBJ1-3; the D is unclear. CDR3 size: 14 residues. Trimming took off 0 bases at V and 1 base at J, with 5 bases between the two ends. The V gene's germline CDR1 is SGHRS and CDR2 YFSETQ. The CDR3 reads CASSLGRSGNTIYF. In DNA, the CDR3 is TGCGCCAGCAGCTTGGGGAGATCTGGAAACACCATATATTTT. Variable domain in full (rest from reference TRBV5-1 and TRBJ1-3): KAGVTQTPRYLIKTRGQQVTLSCSPISGHRSVSWYQQTPGQGLQFLFEYFSETQRNKGNFPGRFSGRQFSNSRSEMNVSTLELGDSALYLCASSLGRSGNTIYFGEGSWLTVV.

The chain carries TRBV20-1 and TRBJ1-2; D call uncertain. The V gene's germline CDR1 is DFQATT and CDR2 SNEGSKA (reference sequence). CDR3 length equals 14 residues. The V gene lost 4 bases and the J gene lost 5 bases, with 17 bases spanning the gap. As DNA, the CDR3 is TGCAGTGCTAATCCCCTGCGGATGGATTATGGCTACACCTTC. Residues: CSANPLRMDYGYTF.

The chain is built from TRBV9 and TRBJ2-3; D assignment may be TRBD1 or TRBD2 (6 bases each). The CDR3 spans 14 residues. The germline CDR1 and CDR2 sequences are SGDLS and YYNGEE. Deletions cut 1 base from V and 6 bases from J, with 12 bases between. CDR3 protein: CASSVWGAQDTQYF. CDR3 DNA: TGTGCCAGCAGCGTATGGGGGGCGCAGGATACGCAGTATTTT.

The chain recombines TRBV7-2 with TRBJ1-3, with no clear D. Germline values: CDR1 SGHTA, CDR2 FQGNSA. The CDR3 length is 15 residues. Trimming took off 2 bases at V and 0 bases at J, with 8 bases between the two ends. DNA of the CDR3: TGTGCCAGCAGCTTATCGGGTTCCTCTGGAAACACCATATATTTT. Protein sequence: CASSLSGSSGNTIYF.

The gene calls are TRBV24-1 and TRBJ2-4; D is undetermined. The V and J ends lost 4 bases and 3 bases respectively, with 15 bases between them. CDR1 and CDR2 (germline): KGHDR, SFDVKD. The CDR3 is made up of 16 amino acids. CDR3 amino acids: CATSDSTRSGKNIQYF. CDR3 DNA: TGTGCCACCAGTGACTCGACCCGGTCGGGCAAAAACATTCAGTACTTC.

The V call is TRBV27, the J call TRBJ2-7; TRBD2 aligns across 8 bases. The assigned J gene may be wrong: the sequence end matches TRBJ2-5 better. This CDR3 contains 17 residues. Germline V gene data show CDR1 as MNHEY and CDR2 as SMNVEV (reference sequence). The CDR3 sequence: CASSLSIQRGYQETQYF. DNA of the CDR3: TGTGCCAGCAGTTTATCGATTCAGCGGGGGTACCAAGAGACCCAGTACTTC.

The chain uses TRBV2 and TRBJ2-2; no reliable D call. V was pared by 8 bases and J by 1 base, with 8 bases between. The CDR3 runs 13 residues. Germline V gene data show CDR1 as SNHLY and CDR2 as FYNNEI. The DNA for the CDR3 is TGTGCCAGCGGGCCCTTGAACACCGGGGAGCTGTTTTTT. Protein sequence: CASGPLNTGELFF.

The chain couples TRBV7-3 to TRBJ2-7; 9 positions agree with TRBD2. Germline V gene sequence: CDR1 SGHTA, CDR2 FQGTGA. The CDR3 is 13 amino acids. With 5 bases clipped from V and 6 bases from J, the junction kept 5 bases outside the gene matches. The CDR3 loop is CASSPGLASEQYF. CDR3 nucleotides: TGTGCCAGCAGCCCGGGACTAGCCTCCGAGCAGTACTTC.

This clonotype was seen ten or more times. The chain couples TRBV5-5 to TRBJ1-4; D is undetermined. The germline CDR1 and CDR2 sequences are SGHKS and YYEKEE (reference sequence). This CDR3 spans 11 amino acids. The ends were cut back, 0 bases at V and 8 bases at J, with 2 bases in the middle. CDR3: CASSLVEKLFF. For the CDR3, the DNA is TGTGCCAGCAGCTTGGTCGAAAAACTGTTTTTT.

This sequence joins TRBV18 and TRBJ1-2; 9 bases match TRBD1. V dropped 2 bases and J dropped 1; count of bases not matched to a gene: 8. The CDR3 is 17 residues long. CDR1 is KGHSH and CDR2 is LQKENI in the germline V gene. The CDR3 sequence is CASSPSGQGVFNYGYTF. The CDR3 coding sequence is TGTGCCAGCTCACCATCGGGACAGGGTGTATTTAACTATGGCTACACCTTC.

J is TRBJ2-1 and V is TRBV25-1; the match to TRBD2 covers 7 bases. V lost 4 bases, J lost 9 bases, and 9 bases stayed unmatched. Looked up from germline, CDR1 is MGHDK and CDR2 is SYGVNS. This CDR3 region has 14 residues. The CDR3 coding sequence is TGTGCCAGCAGTGCATCGGGGGGACCCGGTGAGCAGTTCTTC. Translation: CASSASGGPGEQFF.

This clonotype was observed a handful of times. The chain links TRBV9 to TRBJ2-1, with 7 bases that match TRBD2. Germline V gene lookup returns CDR1 SGDLS and CDR2 YYNGEE. V shed 3 bases and J 4 bases; nucleotides not matched to a gene: 13. The CDR3 consists of 17 residues. The CDR3 is CASSAHTGREGYNEQFF. DNA for the CDR3: TGTGCCAGCAGCGCACATACGGGGAGGGAGGGGTACAATGAGCAGTTCTTC.

In this sample, this clonotype turned up a few times. The J gene is TRBJ2-5, the V gene TRBV4-2; TRBD2 agrees at 8 bases. The CDR3 sequence is 17 residues long. CDR1 and CDR2 from the germline V gene are LGHNA and YNFKEQ. The V segment lost 0 bases and the J segment 5 bases; nucleotides outside the gene matches: 11. CDR3 region: CASSQDDIGRGEETQYF. The CDR3 coding sequence is TGTGCCAGCAGCCAAGATGATATAGGGCGGGGGGAGGAGACCCAGTACTTC.

The CDR3 nucleotides are TGTGCCAGCAGCGGTACAGGGTCTCGTCTGGAAGCTTTCTTT. It translates to CASSGTGSRLEAFF. The V call is TRBV6-1, the J call TRBJ1-1, with D perhaps TRBD1 (6 bases). Germline V gene sequence: CDR1 MNHNS, CDR2 SASEGT. The CDR3 is 14 residues long. V lost 6 bases, J lost 8 bases, and 19 bases lay in between.

The V and J genes are TRBV20-1 and TRBJ2-3, with 8 positions matching TRBD2. The CDR3 is 14 residues long. The V gene's germline CDR1 is DFQATT and CDR2 SNEGSKA (reference sequence). The V gene end was trimmed by 2 bases and the J gene end by 5 bases; junction bases not matched to a gene: 6. In DNA form, the CDR3 reads TGCAGTGCTAGAAAGCGGGGGCTACTAGATACGCAGTATTTT. Encoded protein: CSARKRGLLDTQYF.